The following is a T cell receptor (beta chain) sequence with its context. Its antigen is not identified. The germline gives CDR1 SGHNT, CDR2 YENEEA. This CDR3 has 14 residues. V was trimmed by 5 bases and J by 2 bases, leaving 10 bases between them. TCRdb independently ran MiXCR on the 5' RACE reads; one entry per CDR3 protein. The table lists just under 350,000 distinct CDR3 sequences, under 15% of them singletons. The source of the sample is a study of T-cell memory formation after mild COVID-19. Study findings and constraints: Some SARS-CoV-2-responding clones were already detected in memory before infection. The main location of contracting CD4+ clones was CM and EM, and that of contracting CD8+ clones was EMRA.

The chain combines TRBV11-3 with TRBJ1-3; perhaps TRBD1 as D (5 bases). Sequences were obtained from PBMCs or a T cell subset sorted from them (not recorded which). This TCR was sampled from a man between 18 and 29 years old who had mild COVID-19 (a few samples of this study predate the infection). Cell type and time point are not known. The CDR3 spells CASSNSGTGNTIYF. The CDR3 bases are TGTGCCAGCAGCAATTCAGGGACTGGAAACACCATATATTTT.